A single sample gave rise to the 8 T cell receptor beta chains below, sequenced in a study of long-term antiretroviral therapy in people with HIV (dated by TCRdb to about 2022). The immunoSEQ hsTCRB v3.0 assay was used at survey level resolution to sequence the TRB variable region. The source is immuneACCESS, and TCRdb retained only in-frame sequences with V and J called. Part of the clones is not carried over; for the studies checked, unresolved V genes explain less than half of this, and the remainder is unexplained. A total of about 36,000 clones appear in this sample, approximately 80% of them only once. The biggest ten clones account for 5.5% to 7.5% of the sample. The sequencing used unsorted PBMCs, collected 0.6 years after starting antiretroviral therapy. These receptors were obtained from a man aged 18 to 35 with HIV.

The chain employs TRBV29-1 and TRBJ2-6; 7 nucleotides agree with TRBD1. The CDR3 loop spans 16 amino acids. In germline, CDR1 is SQVTM, CDR2 ANQGSEA. V lost 6 bases, J lost 0 bases, and 8 bases stayed unmatched. The CDR3 coding sequence is TGCAGCGTAGCCGGGACAGCTACCTCTGGGGCCAACGTCCTGACTTTC. Its protein product is CSVAGTATSGANVLTF.

The chain couples TRBV5-1 to TRBJ1-2, with 10 bases aligning to TRBD1. CDR1 and CDR2 from the germline V gene are SGHRS and YFSETQ. Unmatched junction bases numbered 7, after V lost 4 bases and J lost 7 bases. The CDR3 has 14 residues. CDR3 in DNA: TGCGCCAGCAGCCCAGGACAGGGGGTCTCTGGCTACACCTTC. Amino acid sequence: CASSPGQGVSGYTF.

This chain connects TRBV5-1 to TRBJ1-5, with 7 bases aligning to TRBD1. CDR3 length: 17 amino acids. V shed 4 bases and J 7 bases; nucleotides not matched to a gene: 17. CDR1 and CDR2 (germline): SGHRS, YFSETQ. The CDR3 protein is CASSPEVGDRLRQPQHF. The DNA of the CDR3 is TGCGCCAGCAGCCCGGAGGTGGGGGACAGATTAAGACAGCCCCAGCATTTT. Looking up the rest from reference TRBV5-1 and TRBJ1-5 gives the full variable domain: KAGVTQTPRYLIKTRGQQVTLSCSPISGHRSVSWYQQTPGQGLQFLFEYFSETQRNKGNFPGRFSGRQFSNSRSEMNVSTLELGDSALYLCASSPEVGDRLRQPQHFGDGTRLSIL.

The chain employs TRBV18 and TRBJ2-1; the D gene is possibly TRBD2 (5 bases). V lost 1 base and J lost 5, with 9 bases in between. The CDR3 has 14 amino acids. Germline V gene data show CDR1 as KGHSH and CDR2 as LQKENI. CDR3 protein: CASSPLASDNEQFF. CDR3 coding DNA: TGTGCCAGCTCACCACTAGCGTCGGACAATGAGCAGTTCTTC.

The chain uses TRBV7-6 and TRBJ2-7, with D perhaps matching TRBD2 (6 bases). Germline lookup yields CDR1 SGHVS and CDR2 FNYEAQ. There are 15 residues in the CDR3. V shed 1 base and J shed 0 bases, with 10 bases lying between them. The CDR3 sequence is CASSLGGAASYEQYF. CDR3 DNA sequence: TGTGCCAGCAGCTTAGGCGGGGCCGCCTCCTACGAGCAGTACTTC.

The genes are TRBV19 and TRBJ2-1, with D hard to call. Trimming stripped 7 bases from V and 6 bases from J, with 7 bases between. This CDR3 is built from 11 residues. Germline V gene sequence: CDR1 LNHDA, CDR2 SQIVND (reference sequence). The CDR3 is CASIIGNEQFF. DNA of the CDR3: TGTGCCAGTATTATCGGCAATGAGCAGTTCTTC.

CDR3 sequence reads: CASSPRLGAGSHGYTF. Here the CDR3 DNA reads TGTGCCAGCAGCCCAAGACTTGGGGCGGGTAGCCATGGCTACACCTTC. The chain has TRBV9 and TRBJ1-2, with a weak D call TRBD1 (5 bases). The CDR3 runs to 16 residues. CDR1 and CDR2 (germline): SGDLS, YYNGEE. V shed 4 bases and J shed 6 bases, with 22 bases lying between them.

This chain links TRBV5-6 with TRBJ1-4; TRBD1 matches at 7 bases. Germline loops: CDR1 SGHDT, CDR2 YYEEEE. The CDR3 is 15 residues long. Trimming cost V 5 bases and J 3 bases; bases outside gene matches: 7. The CDR3 reads CASSRLRGSNEKLFF. CDR3 nucleotide sequence: TGTGCCAGCAGTCGCCTCAGGGGGTCTAATGAAAAACTGTTTTTT.